This TCR beta chain appears in the sequencing data of a study of blood T cell repertoires in COVID-19. Across the whole study: Samples representing acute and convalescent COVID-19 were sourced from the United States, Italy and Spain. PBMCs, B-cell-depleted T cells, or T cells were the source of the cDNA or gDNA that made up the material.

Original processing methods: Researchers report that nucleated cell counts were estimated from reference gene primer amplification. TCRdb's copy holds only in-frame clones and misses some; the assay was immunoSEQ multiplex PCR. The V and J calls and clone size come from that table; D and trimming were worked out from the DNA. Here the sample spans 210,000 or so clones, over 80% being singletons. The V end lost 6 bases, the J end lost 9 bases, and 5 bases lay between the germline ends. The CDR3 covers 8 residues. Per the germline V gene, CDR1 is DFQATT and CDR2 is SNEGSKA (reference sequence). Sequenced input: peripheral blood. This chain connects TRBV20-1 to TRBJ2-5; no clear D gene. The clonotype originates from a human donor in a cohort sampled during active COVID-19. CDR3 sequence reads: CSALPQYF. CDR3 nucleotide sequence: TGCAGTGCCCTCCCCCAGTACTTC.